This T cell receptor (beta chain) was recorded in a study of T cell changes during pregnancy in multiple sclerosis. Profiled with immunoSEQ multiplex PCR; TCRdb holds only in-frame clones, not every one. The sample holds roughly 39,000 clones, about 93% seen once. Trimming left V 10 bases short and J 1 base short, with 19 bases between. Germline V gene data show CDR1 as MNHEY and CDR2 as SVGAGI. The CDR3 totals 15 residues. The receptor comes from a female donor in good health, enrolled as a control in a pregnancy study. The rearrangement links TRBV6-5 to TRBJ2-5; a weak D match, TRBD2 (7 bases). Here the sequenced sample was CD4+ T cells from peripheral blood mononuclear cells, taken after pregnancy. CDR3 nucleotides: TGTGCCACGACGACCTCCGGGGGGCCCCAAGAGACCCAGTACTTC. This gives the protein CATTTSGGPQETQYF.